This entry features one TCR beta chain sequence. Its specificity is unknown. Researchers ran the PCR with 60 Vbeta and 13 Jbeta primers. The method was immunoSEQ multiplex PCR; TCRdb's version includes in-frame clones alone and lacks a portion of them. The table lists 100,000 to 150,000 clones, roughly 18% of them singletons, with approximately 2.9% in the top ten. These data come from a study of cytomegalovirus exposure and HLA in healthy donors. Study-level background: HLA-typed donors were the source of 86 million or so unique TCRs held in an early data release.

The germline CDR1 and CDR2 sequences are SGDLS and YYNGEE. The V and J ends lost 4 bases and 5 bases, in that order; junction bases with no gene match: 7. This CDR3 is 15 amino acids long. Study observations and caveats: TCR beta chains numbering more than 150 were designated cytomegalovirus-associated. Available immune exposure information was restricted to CMV serostatus only.

This chain joins TRBV9 and TRBJ2-1; TRBD2 matches 9 bases. The sequence derives from a female donor in good health and CMV-seropositive. The sequenced sample was PBMCs. The CDR3 spells CASSTRLAANNEQFF. For the CDR3, the DNA is TGTGCCAGCAGCACCCGACTAGCGGCTAACAATGAGCAGTTCTTC.